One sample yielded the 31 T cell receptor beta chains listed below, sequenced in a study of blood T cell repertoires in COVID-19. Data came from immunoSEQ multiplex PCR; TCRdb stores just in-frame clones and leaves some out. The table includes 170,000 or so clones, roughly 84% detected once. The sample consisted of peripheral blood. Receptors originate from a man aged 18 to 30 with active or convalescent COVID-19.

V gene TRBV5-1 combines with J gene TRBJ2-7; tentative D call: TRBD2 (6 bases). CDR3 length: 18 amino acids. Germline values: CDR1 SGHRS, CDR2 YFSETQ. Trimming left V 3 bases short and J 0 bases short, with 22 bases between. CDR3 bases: TGCGCCAGCAGCTGGACTTCCGGGACTTCCTTAAGCTCCTACGAGCAGTACTTC. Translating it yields CASSWTSGTSLSSYEQYF. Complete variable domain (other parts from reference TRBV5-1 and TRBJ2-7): KAGVTQTPRYLIKTRGQQVTLSCSPISGHRSVSWYQQTPGQGLQFLFEYFSETQRNKGNFPGRFSGRQFSNSRSEMNVSTLELGDSALYLCASSWTSGTSLSSYEQYFGPGTRLTVT.

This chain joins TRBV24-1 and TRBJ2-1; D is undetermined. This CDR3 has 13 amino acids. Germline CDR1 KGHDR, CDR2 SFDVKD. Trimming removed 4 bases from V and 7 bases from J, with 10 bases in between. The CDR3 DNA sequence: TGTGCCACCAGTGAACCCGCCCGGAATGAGCAGTTCTTC. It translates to CATSEPARNEQFF.

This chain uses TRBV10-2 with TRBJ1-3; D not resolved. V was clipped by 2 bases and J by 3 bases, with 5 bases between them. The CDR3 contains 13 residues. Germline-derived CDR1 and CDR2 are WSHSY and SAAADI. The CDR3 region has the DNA TGCGCCAGCAGTGAGCTAGATGGAAACACCATATATTTT. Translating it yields CASSELDGNTIYF.

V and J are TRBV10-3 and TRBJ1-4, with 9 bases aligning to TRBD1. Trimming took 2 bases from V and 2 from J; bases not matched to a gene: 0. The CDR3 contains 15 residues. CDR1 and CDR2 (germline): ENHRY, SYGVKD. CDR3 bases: TGTGCCATCAGTGAGGGACAGGGGACTAATGAAAAACTGTTTTTT. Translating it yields CAISEGQGTNEKLFF.

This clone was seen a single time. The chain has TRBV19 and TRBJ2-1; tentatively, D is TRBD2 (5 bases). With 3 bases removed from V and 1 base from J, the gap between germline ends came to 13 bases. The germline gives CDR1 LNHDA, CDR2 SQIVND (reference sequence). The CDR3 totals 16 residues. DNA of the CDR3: TGTGCCAGTAGTATTATGCCTAGCAGATCCTACAATGAGCAGTTCTTC. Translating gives CASSIMPSRSYNEQFF.

CDR3 in DNA: TGTGCCAGCAGCCAATCTGGGAGGTACACTGAAGCTTTCTTT. This encodes CASSQSGRYTEAFF. This chain links TRBV16 with TRBJ1-1; no firm D call. V lost 0 bases, J lost 3 bases, and 8 bases lay in between. CDR3 length: 14 amino acids. The germline gives CDR1 KGHSY, CDR2 FQNENV. Full variable domain (rest looked up from reference TRBV16 and TRBJ1-1): GEEVAQTPKHLVRGEGQKAKLYCAPIKGHSYVFWYQQVLKNEFKFLISFQNENVFDETGMPKERFSAKCLPNSPCSLEIQATKLEDSAVYFCASSQSGRYTEAFFGQGTRLTVV.

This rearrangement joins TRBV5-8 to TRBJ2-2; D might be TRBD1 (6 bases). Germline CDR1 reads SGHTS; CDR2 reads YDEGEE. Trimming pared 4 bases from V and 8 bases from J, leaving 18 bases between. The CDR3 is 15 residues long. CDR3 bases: TGTGCCAGCAGCCTCCAGAGAGCAGGGGCTGGGGAGCTGTTTTTT. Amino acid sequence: CASSLQRAGAGELFF.

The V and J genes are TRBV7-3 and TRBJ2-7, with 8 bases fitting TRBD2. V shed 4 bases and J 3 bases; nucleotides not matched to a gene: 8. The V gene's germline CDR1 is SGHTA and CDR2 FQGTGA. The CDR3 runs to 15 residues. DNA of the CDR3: TGTGCCAGCAGCTCGACGGGGGGGCCGCGCTACGAGCAGTACTTC. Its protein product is CASSSTGGPRYEQYF.

The CDR3 region has the DNA TGTGCCAGCAGTTTATTTCCAGGGGTTGGAAAACTGTTTTTT. This translates into CASSLFPGVGKLFF. This chain joins TRBV27 and TRBJ1-4; D perhaps matches TRBD1 (6 bases). V shed 1 base and J shed 10 bases, with 13 bases lying between them. The CDR3 contains 14 residues. The germline gives CDR1 MNHEY, CDR2 SMNVEV (reference sequence).

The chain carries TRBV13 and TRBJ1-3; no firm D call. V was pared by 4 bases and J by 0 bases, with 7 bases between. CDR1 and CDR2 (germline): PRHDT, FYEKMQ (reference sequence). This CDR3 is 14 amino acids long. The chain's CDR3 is CASSYGVSGNTIYF. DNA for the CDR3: TGTGCCAGCAGCTACGGGGTCTCTGGAAACACCATATATTTT. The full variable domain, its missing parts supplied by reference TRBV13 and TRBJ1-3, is AAGVIQSPRHLIKEKRETATLKCYPIPRHDTVYWYQQGPGQDPQFLISFYEKMQSDKGSIPDRFSAQQFSDYHSELNMSSLELGDSALYFCASSYGVSGNTIYFGEGSWLTVV.

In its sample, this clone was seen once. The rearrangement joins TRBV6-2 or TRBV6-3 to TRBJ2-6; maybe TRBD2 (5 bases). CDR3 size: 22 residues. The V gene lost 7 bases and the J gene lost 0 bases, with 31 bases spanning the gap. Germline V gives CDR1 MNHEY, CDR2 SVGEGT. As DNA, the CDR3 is TGTGCCAGCACCCCGCGAAAGTCTATAGGTATGACTACTTACTCTGGGGCCAACGTCCTGACTTTC. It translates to CASTPRKSIGMTTYSGANVLTF.

The CDR3 sequence is CASSWTGAAFGMVEQYF. CDR3 DNA sequence: TGCGCCAGCAGCTGGACAGGGGCGGCGTTCGGAATGGTCGAGCAGTACTTC. The rearrangement uses TRBV5-1 and TRBJ2-7; 9 bases match TRBD1. The CDR3 runs to 17 residues. CDR1 is SGHRS, CDR2 YFSETQ, per germline. Trimming took 3 bases from V and 6 from J; bases not matched to a gene: 16.

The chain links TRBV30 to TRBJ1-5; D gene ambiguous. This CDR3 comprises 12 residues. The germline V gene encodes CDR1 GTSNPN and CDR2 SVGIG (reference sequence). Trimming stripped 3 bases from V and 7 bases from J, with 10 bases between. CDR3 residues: CAWSFPGQPQHF. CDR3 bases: TGTGCCTGGAGCTTCCCGGGGCAGCCCCAGCATTTT.

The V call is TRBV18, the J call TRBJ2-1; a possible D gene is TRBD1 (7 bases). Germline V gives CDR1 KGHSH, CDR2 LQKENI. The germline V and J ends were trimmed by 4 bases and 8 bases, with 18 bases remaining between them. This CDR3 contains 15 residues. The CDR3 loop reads CASSRSPGGIDEQFF. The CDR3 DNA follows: TGTGCCAGCTCACGCTCGCCAGGGGGGATCGATGAGCAGTTCTTC.

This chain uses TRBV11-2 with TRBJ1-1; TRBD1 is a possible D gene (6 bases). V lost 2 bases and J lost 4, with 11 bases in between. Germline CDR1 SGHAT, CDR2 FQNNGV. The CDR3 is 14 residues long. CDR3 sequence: CASSLSTGITEAFF. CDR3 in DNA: TGTGCCAGCAGCTTAAGCACAGGGATCACTGAAGCTTTCTTT.

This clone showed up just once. The CDR3, as DNA: TGTGCCAGCAGCCAAGATCTTGCGCAAACTAGCACAGATACGCAGTATTTT. It encodes CASSQDLAQTSTDTQYF. The V and J genes are TRBV14 and TRBJ2-3, with unresolved D. Trimming removed 0 bases from V and 0 bases from J, with 13 bases in between. The germline CDR1 and CDR2 sequences are SGHDN and FVKESK. The CDR3 length is 17 residues.

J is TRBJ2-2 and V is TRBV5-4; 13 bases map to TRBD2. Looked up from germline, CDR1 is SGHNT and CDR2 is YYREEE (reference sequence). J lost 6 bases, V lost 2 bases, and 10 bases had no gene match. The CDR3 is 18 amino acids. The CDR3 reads CASSFPITSGRASGELFF. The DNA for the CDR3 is TGTGCCAGCAGCTTCCCTATCACTAGCGGGAGGGCCTCCGGGGAGCTGTTTTTT.

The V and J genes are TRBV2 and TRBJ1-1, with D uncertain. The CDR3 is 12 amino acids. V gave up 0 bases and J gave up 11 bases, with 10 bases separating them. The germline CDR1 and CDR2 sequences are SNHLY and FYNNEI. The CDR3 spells CASSEALLAAFF. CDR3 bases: TGTGCCAGCAGTGAAGCGCTTTTAGCGGCTTTCTTT.

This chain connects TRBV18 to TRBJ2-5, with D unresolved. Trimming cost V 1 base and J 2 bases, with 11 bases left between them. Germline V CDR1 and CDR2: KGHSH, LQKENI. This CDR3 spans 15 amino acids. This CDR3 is CASSPLVLVQETQYF. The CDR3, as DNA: TGTGCCAGCTCACCACTCGTTCTCGTGCAAGAGACCCAGTACTTC. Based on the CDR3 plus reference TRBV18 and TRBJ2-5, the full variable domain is NAGVMQNPRHLVRRRGQEARLRCSPMKGHSHVYWYRQLPEEGLKFMVYLQKENIIDESGMPKERFSAEFPKEGPSILRIQQVVRGDSAAYFCASSPLVLVQETQYFGPGTRLLVL.

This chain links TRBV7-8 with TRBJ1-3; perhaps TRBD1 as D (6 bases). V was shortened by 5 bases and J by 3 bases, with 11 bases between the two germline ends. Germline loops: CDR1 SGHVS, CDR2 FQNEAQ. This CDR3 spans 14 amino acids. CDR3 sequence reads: CASSRGGDGNTIYF. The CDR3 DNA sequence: TGTGCCAGCAGCCGAGGGGGGGATGGAAACACCATATATTTT.

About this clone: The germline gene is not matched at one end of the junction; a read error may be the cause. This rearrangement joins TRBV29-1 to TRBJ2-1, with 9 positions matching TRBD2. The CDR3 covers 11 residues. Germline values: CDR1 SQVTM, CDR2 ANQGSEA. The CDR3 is CSLLRGGERFF. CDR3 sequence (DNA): TGCAGCCTCCTTCGCGGGGGGGAGCGGTTCTTC.

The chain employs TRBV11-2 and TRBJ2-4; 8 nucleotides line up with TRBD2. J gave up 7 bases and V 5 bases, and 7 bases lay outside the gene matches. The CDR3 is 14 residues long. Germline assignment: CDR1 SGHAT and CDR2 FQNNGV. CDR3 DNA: TGTGCCAGCAGCCCAGCGGGGGTATCCAACATTCAGTACTTC. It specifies CASSPAGVSNIQYF.

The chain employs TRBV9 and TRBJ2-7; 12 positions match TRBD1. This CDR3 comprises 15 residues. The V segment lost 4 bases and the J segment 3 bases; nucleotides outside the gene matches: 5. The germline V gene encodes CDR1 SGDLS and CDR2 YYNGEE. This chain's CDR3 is CASSLGTGGNYEQYF. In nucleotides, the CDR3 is TGTGCCAGCAGCCTGGGGACAGGGGGCAACTACGAGCAGTACTTC.

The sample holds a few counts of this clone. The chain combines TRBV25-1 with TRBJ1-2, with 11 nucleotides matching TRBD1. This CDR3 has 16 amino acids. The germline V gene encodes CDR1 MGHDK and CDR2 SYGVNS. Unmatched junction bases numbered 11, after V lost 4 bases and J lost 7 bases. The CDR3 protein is CASSALWDRGSAGYTF. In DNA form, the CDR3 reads TGTGCCAGCAGTGCCCTTTGGGACAGGGGGAGCGCTGGCTACACCTTC.

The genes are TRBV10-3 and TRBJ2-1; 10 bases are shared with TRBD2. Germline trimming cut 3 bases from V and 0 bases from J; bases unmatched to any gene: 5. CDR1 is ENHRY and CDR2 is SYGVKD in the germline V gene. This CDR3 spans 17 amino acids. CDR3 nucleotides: TGTGCCATCAGTGACATCCGGACTAGCGGCTCCTACAATGAGCAGTTCTTC. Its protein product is CAISDIRTSGSYNEQFF.

The chain's CDR3 is CSVEKWEGLSYEQYF. The CDR3 region has the DNA TGCAGCGTTGAAAAGTGGGAGGGCCTCTCCTACGAGCAGTACTTC. This rearrangement joins TRBV29-1 to TRBJ2-7, with 7 positions matching TRBD2. CDR3 length equals 15 residues. Germline V gene lookup returns CDR1 SQVTM and CDR2 ANQGSEA. Trimming cost V 2 bases and J 0 bases; bases outside gene matches: 7.

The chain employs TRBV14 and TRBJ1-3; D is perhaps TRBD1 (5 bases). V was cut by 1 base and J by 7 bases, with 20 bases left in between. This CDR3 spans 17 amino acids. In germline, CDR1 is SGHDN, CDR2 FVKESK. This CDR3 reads CASSQVLSQARGNTIYF. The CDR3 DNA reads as TGTGCCAGCAGCCAAGTCTTGTCACAGGCCCGTGGGAACACCATATATTTT.

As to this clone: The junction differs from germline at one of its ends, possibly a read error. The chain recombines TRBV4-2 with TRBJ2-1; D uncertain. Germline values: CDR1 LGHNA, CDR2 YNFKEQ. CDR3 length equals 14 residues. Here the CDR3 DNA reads TGTGCCAGCAGCCAAGGCGGCTCCCACAATGAGCAGTTCTTC. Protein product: CASSQGGSHNEQFF.

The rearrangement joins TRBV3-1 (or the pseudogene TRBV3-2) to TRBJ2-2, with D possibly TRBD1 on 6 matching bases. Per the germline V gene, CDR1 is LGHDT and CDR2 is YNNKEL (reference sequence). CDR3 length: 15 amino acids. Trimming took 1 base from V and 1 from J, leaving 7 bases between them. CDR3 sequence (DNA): TGTGCCAGCAGCCAAGTGACAGGGAACACCGGGGAGCTGTTTTTT. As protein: CASSQVTGNTGELFF.

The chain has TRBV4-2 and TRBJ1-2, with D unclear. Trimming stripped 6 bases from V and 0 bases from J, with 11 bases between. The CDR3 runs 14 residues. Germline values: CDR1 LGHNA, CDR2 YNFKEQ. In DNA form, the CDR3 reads TGTGCCAGCAGGGCCCATGGTTCTAACTATGGCTACACCTTC. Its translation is CASRAHGSNYGYTF.

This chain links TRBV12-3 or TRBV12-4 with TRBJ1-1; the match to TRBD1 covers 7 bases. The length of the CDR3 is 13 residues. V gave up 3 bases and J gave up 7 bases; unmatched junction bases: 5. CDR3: CASSFTRTGEAFF. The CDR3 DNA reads TGTGCCAGCAGTTTCACTCGGACAGGTGAAGCTTTCTTT.